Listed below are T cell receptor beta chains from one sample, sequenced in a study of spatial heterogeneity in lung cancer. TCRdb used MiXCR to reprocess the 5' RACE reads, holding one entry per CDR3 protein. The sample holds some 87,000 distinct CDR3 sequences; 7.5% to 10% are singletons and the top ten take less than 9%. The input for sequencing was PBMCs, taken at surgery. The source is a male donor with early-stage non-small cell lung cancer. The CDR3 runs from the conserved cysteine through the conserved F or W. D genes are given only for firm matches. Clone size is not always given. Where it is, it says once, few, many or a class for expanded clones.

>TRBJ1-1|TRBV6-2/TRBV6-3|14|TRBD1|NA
CASSRTGVDTEAFF
TGTGCCAGCAGTCGGACAGGGGTGGACACTGAAGCTTTCTTT
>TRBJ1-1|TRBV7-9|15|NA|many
CASSIRQVGNTEAFF
TGTGCCAGCAGCATAAGACAGGTGGGGAACACTGAAGCTTTCTTT
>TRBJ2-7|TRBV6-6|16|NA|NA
CASSYLALEGGYEQYF
TGTGCCAGCAGTTACTTAGCCCTTGAGGGGGGATACGAGCAGTACTTC
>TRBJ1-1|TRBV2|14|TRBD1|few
CASNPDRAYDEAFF
TGTGCCAGCAATCCGGACAGGGCGTATGATGAAGCTTTCTTT
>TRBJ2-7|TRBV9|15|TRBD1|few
CASSVGTGRFYEQYF
TGTGCCAGCAGCGTAGGGACAGGGCGCTTCTACGAGCAGTACTTC
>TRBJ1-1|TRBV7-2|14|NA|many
CASSPGAANTEAFF
TGTGCCAGCAGCCCCGGGGCAGCTAACACTGAAGCTTTCTTT
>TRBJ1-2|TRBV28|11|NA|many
CASSSVYGYTF
TGTGCCAGCAGTTCCGTATATGGCTACACCTTC
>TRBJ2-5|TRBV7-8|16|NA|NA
CASSLVSKEGEETQYF
TGTGCCAGCAGCTTAGTGTCCAAGGAGGGGGAAGAGACCCAGTACTTC
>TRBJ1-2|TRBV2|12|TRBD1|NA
CASNYRGIGYTF
TGTGCCAGCAATTACAGGGGTATTGGCTACACCTTC
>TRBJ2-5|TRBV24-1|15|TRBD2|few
CATSEGGEIQETQYF
TGTGCCACCAGTGAGGGAGGGGAAATCCAAGAGACCCAGTACTTC